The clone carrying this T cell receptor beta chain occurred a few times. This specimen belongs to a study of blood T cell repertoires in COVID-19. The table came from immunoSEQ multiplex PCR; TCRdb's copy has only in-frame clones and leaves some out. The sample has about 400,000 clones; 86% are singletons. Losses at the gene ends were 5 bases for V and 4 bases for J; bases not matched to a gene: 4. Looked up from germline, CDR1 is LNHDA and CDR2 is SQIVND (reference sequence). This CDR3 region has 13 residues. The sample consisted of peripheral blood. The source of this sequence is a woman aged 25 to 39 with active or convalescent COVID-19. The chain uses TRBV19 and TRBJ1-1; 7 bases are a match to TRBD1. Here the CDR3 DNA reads TGTGCCAGTAGTGTCGGGACAGTCACTGAAGCTTTCTTT. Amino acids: CASSVGTVTEAFF.